A selection of T cell receptor beta chains follows, all from one sample in a study of T-cell memory formation after mild COVID-19. TCRdb passed the 5' RACE reads through MiXCR, listing each CDR3 protein once. Of some 410,000 distinct CDR3 sequences in the sample, about a quarter are singletons; the top ten hold about 12%. Sequencing input: PBMCs or a T cell subset sorted from them (not recorded which). The receptor source for this set is an adult woman who had mild COVID-19 (a few samples of this study predate the infection). Cell type and time point are not known. Both conserved end residues are part of each CDR3. The D gene is left open where the match is weak. Clone size is shown for a subset of rows, as once, few, many or a class of expanded clone.

V,J,size,D,DNA,CDR3
TRBV4-2,TRBJ2-7,few,.,TGTGCCAGCAGCGGTCGACTGGACAGCTCCTACGAGCAGTACTTC,CASSGRLDSSYEQYF
TRBV15,TRBJ2-3,.,.,TGTGCCACCTCAGGGACAGATACGCAGTATTTT,CATSGTDTQYF
TRBV7-9,TRBJ2-5,.,TRBD2,TGTGCCAGCAGCTTAGGGGTCGGCGGGGGGAGGTCCCAAGAGACCCAGTACTTC,CASSLGVGGGRSQETQYF
TRBV7-8,TRBJ2-2,.,TRBD2,TGTGCCAGCAGCTTAGTGGGGACTAATACCGGGGAGCTGTTTTTT,CASSLVGTNTGELFF
TRBV3-1,TRBJ2-2,.,.,TGTGCCAGCAGCCCCCGGCGAGGTACCGGGGAGCTGTTTTTT,CASSPRRGTGELFF
TRBV11-2,TRBJ2-5,.,TRBD2,TGTGCCAGCAGCCAAGGGACTAGCGTACAAGAGACCCAGTACTTC,CASSQGTSVQETQYF
TRBV20-1,TRBJ2-3,few,TRBD2,TGCAGTGCTAGGGGATACTTTACTAGCGGGGGCGCAGATACGCAGTATTTT,CSARGYFTSGGADTQYF
TRBV9,TRBJ1-1,.,.,TGTGCCAGCAGCCCAACCAGTGGACATTTGAACACTGAAGCTTTCTTT,CASSPTSGHLNTEAFF
TRBV29-1,TRBJ2-5,few,.,TGCAGCGTTGCTGGGTGGGAGACCCAGTACTTC,CSVAGWETQYF
TRBV6-2/TRBV6-3,TRBJ2-1,.,.,TGTGCCAGCACCCCGTACCGAAATGAGCAGTTCTTC,CASTPYRNEQFF
TRBV30,TRBJ1-2,.,.,TGTGCCTGGAGTGGTGGCTATGGCTACACCTTC,CAWSGGYGYTF
TRBV18,TRBJ1-1,.,.,TGTGCCAGCTCACCCCCAGGGTTGGCCACTGAAGCTTTCTTT,CASSPPGLATEAFF
TRBV18,TRBJ1-2,.,TRBD1,TGTGCCAGCTCACAGCCCGCCCGACAGGGTCAAGACACCTTC,CASSQPARQGQDTF
TRBV27,TRBJ1-5,.,.,TGTGCCAGCCCGGGGGAATACAATCAGCCCCAGCATTTT,CASPGEYNQPQHF
TRBV9,TRBJ2-1,.,TRBD2,TGTGCCAGCAGCGTAAGGACTAGCTACAATGAGCAGTTCTTC,CASSVRTSYNEQFF
TRBV11-3,TRBJ2-2,many,TRBD1,TGTGCCAGCAGCTCCTGGACAGGGGCGGTTACCGGGGAGCTGTTTTTT,CASSSWTGAVTGELFF
TRBV2,TRBJ2-7,.,.,TGTGCCAGCAGGAGGGGGACCTACGAGCAGTACTTC,CASRRGTYEQYF
TRBV7-9,TRBJ2-5,.,.,TGTGCCAGCAGCTTATCGGGGCACCACGGGGAGACCCAGTACTTC,CASSLSGHHGETQYF
TRBV5-4,TRBJ2-3,once,.,TGTGCCAGCAGCCCTGCACAGGTCACAGATACGCAGTATTTT,CASSPAQVTDTQYF
TRBV20-1,TRBJ1-1,few,TRBD1,TGCAGTGCTCGGACAGGGGGGTTCACTGAAGCTTTCTTT,CSARTGGFTEAFF
TRBV2,TRBJ2-5,.,.,TGTGCCAGCAGTTACCGGGACTACCAAGAGACCCAGTACTTC,CASSYRDYQETQYF
TRBV4-3,TRBJ1-1,few,.,TGCGCCAGCAGCCAAGATGTTTGGGTTACTGAAGCTTTCTTT,CASSQDVWVTEAFF
TRBV30,TRBJ1-1,few,.,TGTGCCTGGTCCACAGGGCGGAGCACTGAAGCTTTCTTT,CAWSTGRSTEAFF
TRBV3-1,TRBJ1-1,few,.,TGTGCCAGCGCTCAGCGCACTGAAGCTTTCTTT,CASAQRTEAFF
TRBV6-1,TRBJ2-7,.,.,TGTGCCAGCAGTGAAGCATGGGGGAAAGACGAGCAGTACTTC,CASSEAWGKDEQYF
TRBV18,TRBJ2-5,few,.,TGTGCCAGCTCACCACTTGGGGGCTTACAAGAGACCCAGTACTTC,CASSPLGGLQETQYF
TRBV5-4,TRBJ2-5,.,.,TGTGCCAGCAGCTTGGGTATAGAACAAGAGACCCAGTACTTC,CASSLGIEQETQYF
TRBV3-1,TRBJ2-2,.,TRBD2,TGTGCCAGCACCCGGACTAGCGGGGGCTCCGGGGAGCTGTTTTTT,CASTRTSGGSGELFF